This T cell receptor beta chain appears in the sequencing data of a study of blood T cell repertoires in COVID-19 (dated by TCRdb to about 2020). For context, the study as a whole: Samples covering the acute and convalescent phases of COVID-19 were provided by collaborators in the United States, Italy and Spain. The material from the prospective study consisted of cDNA or gDNA derived from T cells, B-cell-depleted T cells, or PBMCs. The dataset comprised deeply sampled blood TCRbeta repertoires from subjects exposed to, actively infected with, or recovered from COVID-19. The repertoires were made available in a free public database intended to serve as a resource for research on the immune response to SARS-CoV-2. The samples were drawn from two sources: the first 160 participants of the ongoing ImmuneRACE study, and 1,000 to 1,500 subjects contributed by 6 global collaborators. Sample metadata almost always included a de-identified subject ID, COVID-19 status, age in years and sex. Where HLA class I and class II types were available, the types were taken from metadata supplied by the sample provider, not from assay-based typing.

Collaborating institutions collected whole blood in K2EDTA tubes following their own protocols. For TCRbeta analysis, collaborator samples were shipped as frozen whole blood, as isolated PBMCs, or as DNA extracted from either sample type. The full study reports these points: Clinical and demographic metadata were provided uncurated, with the amount varying by source and participant.

TCRbeta CDR3 regions were amplified from genomic DNA by means of the immunoSEQ Assay, a bias-controlled multiplex PCR. The study's processing was this. Nucleated cell counts per sample were estimated from amplification of reference gene primers within the assay. Sequence reads were collapsed and filtered to measure the absolute abundance of every unique TCRbeta CDR3 rearrangement. For each sample, productive Simpson clonality was calculated by taking the square root of Simpson's diversity index across productive rearrangements. The immuneACCESS repertoire file appears here via TCRdb, limited to in-frame rearrangements. These files lack a portion of the clones; in checked studies, under half of the deficit traces to unresolved V genes, and the cause of the others is not known. V and J calls plus clone size are reproduced from that table; the DNA served to infer D and trimming. The table for this sample lists under 500,000 clones; about 89% of them were counted only once. Clones ranked in the top ten supply around 4.4% of the sample.

To note about this clone: Its antigen target is currently unknown. Per-base quality was not reported, and no clone a single base away is much larger than it.

CDR1 and CDR2 are drawn from the germline V gene: MDHEN, SYDVKM. Here V drops 5 bases and J drops 6 bases, and the junction holds 9 bases not matched to any gene. The CDR3 covers 15 residues, taking in both the cysteine and the phenylalanine. The kept DNA is CDR3 alone, 45 bases in frame from the first base. This TCR derives from a woman aged 30 to 39 with acute or convalescent COVID-19. The sample was peripheral blood. Rearrangement joined TRBV28 to TRBJ1-5; 8 central nucleotides agree with TRBD1. The DNA is TGTGCCAGCAGTACTACTCAGGGGGCGGGTCAGCCCCAGCATTTT. It codes for CASSTTQGAGQPQHF.